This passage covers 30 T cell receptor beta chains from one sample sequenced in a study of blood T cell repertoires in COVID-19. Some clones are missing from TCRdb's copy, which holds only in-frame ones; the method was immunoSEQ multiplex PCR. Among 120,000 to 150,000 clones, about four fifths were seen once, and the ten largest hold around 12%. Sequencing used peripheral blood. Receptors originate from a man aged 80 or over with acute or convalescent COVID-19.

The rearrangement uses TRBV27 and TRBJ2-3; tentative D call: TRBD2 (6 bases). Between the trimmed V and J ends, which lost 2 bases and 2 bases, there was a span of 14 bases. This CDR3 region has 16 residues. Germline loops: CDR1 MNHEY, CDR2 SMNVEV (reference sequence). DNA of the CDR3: TGTGCCAGCAGTTTAACCAGCGGGTTCTACACAGATACGCAGTATTTT. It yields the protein CASSLTSGFYTDTQYF.

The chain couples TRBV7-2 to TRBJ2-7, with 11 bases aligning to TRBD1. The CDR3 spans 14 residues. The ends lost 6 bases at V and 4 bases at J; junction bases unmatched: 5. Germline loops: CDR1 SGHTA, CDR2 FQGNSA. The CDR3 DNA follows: TGTGCCAGCAGAAGGACAGGGGGCACGTACGAGCAGTACTTC. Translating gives CASRRTGGTYEQYF.

The CDR3 DNA reads as TGCGCCAGCAGCTGGCGGATCGGATACAATGAGCAGTTCTTC. Translation: CASSWRIGYNEQFF. The chain joins TRBV5-1 to TRBJ2-1, with D unresolved. V dropped 3 bases and J dropped 4 bases, with 11 bases sitting between them. CDR3 length: 14 amino acids. Germline CDR1 SGHRS, CDR2 YFSETQ.

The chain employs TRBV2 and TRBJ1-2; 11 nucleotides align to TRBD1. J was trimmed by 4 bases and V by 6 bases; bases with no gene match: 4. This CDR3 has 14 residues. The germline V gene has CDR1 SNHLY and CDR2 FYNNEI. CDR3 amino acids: CASREGQGVYGYTF. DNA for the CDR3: TGTGCCAGCAGGGAGGGACAGGGGGTCTATGGCTACACCTTC.

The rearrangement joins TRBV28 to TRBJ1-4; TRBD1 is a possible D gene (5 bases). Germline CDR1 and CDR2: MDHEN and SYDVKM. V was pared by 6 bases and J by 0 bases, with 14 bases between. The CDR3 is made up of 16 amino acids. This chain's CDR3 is CASSPRQKATNEKLFF. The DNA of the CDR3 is TGTGCCAGCAGCCCTAGACAGAAAGCAACTAATGAAAAACTGTTTTTT.

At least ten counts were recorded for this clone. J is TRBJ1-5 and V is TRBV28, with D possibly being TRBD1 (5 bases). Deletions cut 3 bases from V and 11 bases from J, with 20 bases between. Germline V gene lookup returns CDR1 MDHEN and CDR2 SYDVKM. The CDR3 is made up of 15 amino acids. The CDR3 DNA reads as TGTGCCAGCAGTTTGGACCAGATTCCAGGGAGGGCCCAGCATTTT. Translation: CASSLDQIPGRAQHF.

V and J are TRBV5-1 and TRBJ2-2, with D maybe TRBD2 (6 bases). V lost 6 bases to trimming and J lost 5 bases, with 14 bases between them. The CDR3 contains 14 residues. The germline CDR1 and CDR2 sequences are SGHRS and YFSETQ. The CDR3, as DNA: TGCGCCAGCAAAAGCGGGCAGGGTACCGGGGAGCTGTTTTTT. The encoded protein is CASKSGQGTGELFF.

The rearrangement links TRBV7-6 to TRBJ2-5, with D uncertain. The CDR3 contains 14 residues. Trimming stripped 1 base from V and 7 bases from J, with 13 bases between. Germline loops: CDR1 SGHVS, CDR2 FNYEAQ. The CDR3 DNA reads TGTGCCAGCAGCTTAGTAGCCCCATCCGGGACCCAGTACTTC. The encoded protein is CASSLVAPSGTQYF.

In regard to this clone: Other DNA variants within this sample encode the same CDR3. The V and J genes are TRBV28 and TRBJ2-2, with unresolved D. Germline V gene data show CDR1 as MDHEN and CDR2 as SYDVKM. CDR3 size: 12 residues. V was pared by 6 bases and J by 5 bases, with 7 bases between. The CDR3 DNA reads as TGTGCCAGCAGCGTCCGTACCGGGGAGCTGTTTTTT. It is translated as CASSVRTGELFF.

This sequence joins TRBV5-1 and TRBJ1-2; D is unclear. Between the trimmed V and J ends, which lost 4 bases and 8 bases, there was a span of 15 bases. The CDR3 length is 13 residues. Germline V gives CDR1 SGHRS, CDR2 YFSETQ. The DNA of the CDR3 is TGCGCCAGCAGCCCGGGTGACTTCGGGGGCTACACCTTC. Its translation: CASSPGDFGGYTF.

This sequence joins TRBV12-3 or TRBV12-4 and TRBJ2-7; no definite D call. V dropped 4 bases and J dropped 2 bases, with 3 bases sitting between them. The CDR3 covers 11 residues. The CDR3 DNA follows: TGTGCCAGCAGTTCGGCCTACGAGCAGTACTTC. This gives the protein CASSSAYEQYF.

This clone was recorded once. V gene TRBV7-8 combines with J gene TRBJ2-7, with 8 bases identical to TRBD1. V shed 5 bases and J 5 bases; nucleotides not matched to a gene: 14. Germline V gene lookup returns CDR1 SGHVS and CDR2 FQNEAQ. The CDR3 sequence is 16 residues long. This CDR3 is CASSRGSGQGADEQYF. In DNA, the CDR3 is TGTGCCAGCAGCCGAGGGAGCGGACAGGGTGCCGACGAGCAGTACTTC.

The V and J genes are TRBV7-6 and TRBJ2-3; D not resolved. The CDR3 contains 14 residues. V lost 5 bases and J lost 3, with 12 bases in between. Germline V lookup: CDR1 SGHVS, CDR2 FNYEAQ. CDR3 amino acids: CASSLGPGTDTQYF. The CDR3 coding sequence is TGTGCCAGCAGCCTAGGTCCCGGGACAGATACGCAGTATTTT.

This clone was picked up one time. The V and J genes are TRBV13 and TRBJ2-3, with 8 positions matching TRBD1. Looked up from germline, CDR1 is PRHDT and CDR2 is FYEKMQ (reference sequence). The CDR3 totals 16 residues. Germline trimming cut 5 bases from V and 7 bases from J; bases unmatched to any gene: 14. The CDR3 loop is CASSDRTGPDGYTQYF. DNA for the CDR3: TGTGCCAGCAGCGACCGGACAGGGCCGGATGGGTATACGCAGTATTTT. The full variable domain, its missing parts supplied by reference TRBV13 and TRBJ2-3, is AAGVIQSPRHLIKEKRETATLKCYPIPRHDTVYWYQQGPGQDPQFLISFYEKMQSDKGSIPDRFSAQQFSDYHSELNMSSLELGDSALYFCASSDRTGPDGYTQYFGPGTRLTVL.

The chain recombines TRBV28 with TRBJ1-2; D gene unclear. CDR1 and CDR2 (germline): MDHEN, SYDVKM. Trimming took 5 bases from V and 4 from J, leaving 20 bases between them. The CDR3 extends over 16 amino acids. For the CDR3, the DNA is TGTGCCAGCAGTCAGGAAGGACTTCTTGGGAGCTATGGCTACACCTTC. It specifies CASSQEGLLGSYGYTF.

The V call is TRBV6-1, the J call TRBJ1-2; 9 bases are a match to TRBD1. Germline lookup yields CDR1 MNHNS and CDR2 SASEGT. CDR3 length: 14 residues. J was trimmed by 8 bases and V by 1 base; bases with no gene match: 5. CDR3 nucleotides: TGTGCCAGCAGTGAAGATGGGACAGGGTTGGGCTACACCTTC. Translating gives CASSEDGTGLGYTF.

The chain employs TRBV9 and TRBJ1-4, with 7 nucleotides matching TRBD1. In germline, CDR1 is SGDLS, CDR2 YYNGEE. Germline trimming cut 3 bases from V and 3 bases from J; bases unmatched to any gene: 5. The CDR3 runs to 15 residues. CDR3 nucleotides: TGTGCCAGCAGCGGTGCCGGGACAGCTAATGAAAAACTGTTTTTT. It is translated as CASSGAGTANEKLFF.

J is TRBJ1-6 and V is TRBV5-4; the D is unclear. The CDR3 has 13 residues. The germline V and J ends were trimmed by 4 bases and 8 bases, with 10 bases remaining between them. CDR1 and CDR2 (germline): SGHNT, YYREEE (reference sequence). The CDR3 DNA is TGTGCCAGCAGCCCGACTTGGGATTCACCCCTCCACTTT. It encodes CASSPTWDSPLHF.

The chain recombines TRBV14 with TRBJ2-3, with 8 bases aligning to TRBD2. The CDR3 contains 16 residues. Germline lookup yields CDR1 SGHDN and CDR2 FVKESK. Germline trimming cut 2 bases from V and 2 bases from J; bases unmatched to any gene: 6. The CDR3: CASSQLAGYLTDTQYF. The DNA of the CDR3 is TGTGCCAGCAGCCAATTAGCGGGGTACCTCACAGATACGCAGTATTTT.

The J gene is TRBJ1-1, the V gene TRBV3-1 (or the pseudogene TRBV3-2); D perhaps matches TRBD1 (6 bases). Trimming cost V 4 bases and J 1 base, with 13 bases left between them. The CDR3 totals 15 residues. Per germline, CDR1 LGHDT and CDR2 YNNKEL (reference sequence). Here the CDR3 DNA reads TGTGCCAGCAGCCCTCGAGGACAGCGGAACACTGAAGCTTTCTTT. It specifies CASSPRGQRNTEAFF.

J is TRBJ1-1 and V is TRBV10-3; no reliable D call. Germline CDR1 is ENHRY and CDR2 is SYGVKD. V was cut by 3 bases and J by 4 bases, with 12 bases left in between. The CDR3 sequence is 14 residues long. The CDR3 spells CAISDPIRATEAFF. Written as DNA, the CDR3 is TGTGCCATCAGTGACCCTATTCGCGCCACTGAAGCTTTCTTT.

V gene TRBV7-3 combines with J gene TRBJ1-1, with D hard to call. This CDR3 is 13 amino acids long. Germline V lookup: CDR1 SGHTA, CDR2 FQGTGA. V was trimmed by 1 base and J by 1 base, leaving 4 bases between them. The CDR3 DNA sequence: TGTGCCAGCAGCTTAAGCGGGAACACTGAAGCTTTCTTT. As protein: CASSLSGNTEAFF.

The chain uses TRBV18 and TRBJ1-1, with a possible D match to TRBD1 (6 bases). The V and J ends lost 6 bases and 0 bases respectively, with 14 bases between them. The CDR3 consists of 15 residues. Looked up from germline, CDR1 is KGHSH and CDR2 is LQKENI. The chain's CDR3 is CASSPTGNMNTEAFF. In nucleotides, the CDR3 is TGTGCCAGCTCCCCCACAGGGAACATGAACACTGAAGCTTTCTTT.

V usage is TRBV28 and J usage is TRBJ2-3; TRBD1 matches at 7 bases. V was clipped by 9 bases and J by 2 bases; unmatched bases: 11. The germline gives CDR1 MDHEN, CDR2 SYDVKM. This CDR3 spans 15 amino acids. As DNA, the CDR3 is TGTGCCAGACCAATCCGGGACAGCCTCACAGATACGCAGTATTTT. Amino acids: CARPIRDSLTDTQYF. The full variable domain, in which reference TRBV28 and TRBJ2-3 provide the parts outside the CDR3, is DVKVTQSSRYLVKRTGEKVFLECVQDMDHENMFWYRQDPGLGLRLIYFSYDVKMKEKGDIPEGYSVSREKKERFSLILESASTNQTSMYLCARPIRDSLTDTQYFGPGTRLTVL.

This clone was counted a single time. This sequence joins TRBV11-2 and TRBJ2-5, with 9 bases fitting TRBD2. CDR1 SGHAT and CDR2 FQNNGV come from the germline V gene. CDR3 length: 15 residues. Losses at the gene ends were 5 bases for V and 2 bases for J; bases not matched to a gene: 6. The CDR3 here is CASSRGGAGQETQYF. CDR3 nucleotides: TGTGCCAGCAGCCGCGGGGGGGCAGGGCAAGAGACCCAGTACTTC.

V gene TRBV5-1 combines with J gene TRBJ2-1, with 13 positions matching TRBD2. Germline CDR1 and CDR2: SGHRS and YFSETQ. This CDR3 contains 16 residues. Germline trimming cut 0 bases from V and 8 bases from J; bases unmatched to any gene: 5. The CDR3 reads CASSLATSGGAYEQFF. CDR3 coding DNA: TGCGCCAGCAGCTTGGCAACTAGCGGGGGGGCCTATGAGCAGTTCTTC.

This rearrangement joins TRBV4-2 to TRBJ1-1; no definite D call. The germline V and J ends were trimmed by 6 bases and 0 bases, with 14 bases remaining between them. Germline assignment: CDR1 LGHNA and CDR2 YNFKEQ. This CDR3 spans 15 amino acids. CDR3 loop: CASSQNIQLNTEAFF. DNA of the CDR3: TGTGCCAGCAGTCAAAATATACAACTGAACACTGAAGCTTTCTTT.

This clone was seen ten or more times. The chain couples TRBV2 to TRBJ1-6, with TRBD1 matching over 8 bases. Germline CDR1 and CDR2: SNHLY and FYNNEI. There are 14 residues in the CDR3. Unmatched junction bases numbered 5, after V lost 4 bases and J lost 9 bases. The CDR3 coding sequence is TGTGCCAGCAGTGGGGACAGGCGTGGTTCACCCCTCCACTTT. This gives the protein CASSGDRRGSPLHF.

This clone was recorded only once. The CDR3 loop is CASSPRGDRVNGYTF. In DNA form, the CDR3 reads TGTGCCAGCAGCCCAAGGGGGGACAGGGTGAATGGCTACACCTTC. The chain uses TRBV7-8 and TRBJ1-2; 9 nucleotides line up with TRBD1. Germline V lookup: CDR1 SGHVS, CDR2 FQNEAQ. V was pared by 5 bases and J by 6 bases, with 10 bases of the junction left unmatched. CDR3 length equals 15 residues. The full variable domain, its missing parts supplied by reference TRBV7-8 and TRBJ1-2, is GAGVSQSPRYKVAKRGQDVALRCDPISGHVSLFWYQQALGQGPEFLTYFQNEAQLDKSGLPSDRFFAERPEGSVSTLKIQRTQQEDSAVYLCASSPRGDRVNGYTFGSGTRLTVV.

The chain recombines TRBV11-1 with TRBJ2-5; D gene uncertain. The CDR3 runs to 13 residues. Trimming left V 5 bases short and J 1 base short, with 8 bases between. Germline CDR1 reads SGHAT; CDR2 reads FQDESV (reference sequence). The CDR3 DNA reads TGTGCCAGCAGCCTCGGGTTCCAAGAGACCCAGTACTTC. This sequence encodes CASSLGFQETQYF.